This TCR beta chain was sequenced during a study of shared clonotypes between healthy human individuals. The CDR3 covers 14 residues. Trimming cost V 0 bases and J 8 bases; bases outside gene matches: 3. Germline lookup yields CDR1 SGDLS and CDR2 YYNGEE. Clones were read by immunoSEQ multiplex PCR, and TCRdb kept only the in-frame ones, dropping some. The sample consists of over a million clones, around 74% of them appearing once. On this clone: Its antigen is not known.

General observations from the study: Non-shared clonotypes had lower generation probabilities than those shared by all four donors.

Recent vaccinations or acute infections were absent in the healthy HIV-negative adult donors. Nashville, Tennessee was home to all donors, who were Caucasian adults. A CD45RA-negative memory subset and a CD45RA+ naive subset were separated from the CD4+ cells. The TCR originated in a man between 18 and 35 years old in good health. The chain carries TRBV9 and TRBJ2-3; 10 nucleotides match TRBD2. Sequencing was performed on memory CD4+ T cells sorted from blood. Stated subset: CD45RA-negative fraction. The CDR3 loop reads CASSVDLAGATQYF. In DNA, the CDR3 is TGTGCCAGCAGCGTAGATCTAGCGGGAGCTACGCAGTATTTT.